This is a list of T cell receptor beta chains from one sample in a study of T cell repertoires in cytomegalovirus infection. Via MiXCR, TCRdb re-called the reads, giving one row per CDR3 protein. This table holds about 83,000 distinct CDR3 sequences, roughly 25% found once. Their antigen targets remain unknown. Sequenced here: CD8+ T cells from cultured PBMCs, sampled from culture after CMV antigen stimulation. All receptors come from a human donor in good health (CMV status not recorded). Some clones in this sample may be carry-over from other donors' samples. CDR3s leave out the opening cysteine and the closing phenylalanine or tryptophan. Each record gives: CDR3 length, V gene, J gene, CDR3 protein.

13	TRBV5-4	TRBJ2-7	ASSLGGTSVYEQY
13	TRBV4-3	TRBJ2-1	ASSQDLARYNEQF
11	TRBV12-3/TRBV12-4	TRBJ2-7	ASSVIIAAEQY
12	TRBV6-2/TRBV6-3	TRBJ1-1	ASSYAGGNTEAF
16	TRBV20-1	TRBJ2-5	SARDPRLAGVLGETQY
12	TRBV7-2	TRBJ2-7	ASSLDRDSYEQY
13	TRBV6-1	TRBJ2-7	ASSDLSDRAHEQY
10	TRBV6-2/TRBV6-3	TRBJ1-6	ASSSTVSPLH
15	TRBV12-3/TRBV12-4	TRBJ2-1	ASSLPSAWGVYNEQF
9	TRBV20-1	TRBJ1-4	SAPGDEKLF
13	TRBV12-3/TRBV12-4	TRBJ2-7	ASSLVQLAGGEQY
10	TRBV12-3/TRBV12-4	TRBJ1-5	ASSYKGQGQH
9	TRBV7-2	TRBJ2-7	ASSSLVEQY
11	TRBV12-3/TRBV12-4	TRBJ2-3	ASSLARGRGSY
12	TRBV6-2/TRBV6-3	TRBJ2-3	ASTYVSGTDTQY
12	TRBV28	TRBJ1-3	ASSFFGEVDTIY
10	TRBV12-3/TRBV12-4	TRBJ1-3	ASSASGNTIY
11	TRBV19	TRBJ1-1	ASSIRWDTEAF
13	TRBV7-2	TRBJ1-5	ASSLGTGLNQPQH
13	TRBV7-2	TRBJ2-1	ASSLGLLASGGEF
13	TRBV27	TRBJ2-5	ASSFFQGQSETQY
16	TRBV7-2	TRBJ1-6	ASSLVGSPGTGDSPLH
11	TRBV2	TRBJ1-1	ASPGQRDTEAF
11	TRBV3-1	TRBJ2-4	ASREGAKNIQY
13	TRBV5-1	TRBJ2-5	ASSSGQSSQETQY
15	TRBV4-1	TRBJ2-3	ASSQSEAGVGTDTQY
11	TRBV6-1	TRBJ1-2	ASQGEPNYGYT
13	TRBV7-9	TRBJ2-6	ASSPANSGANVLT
11	TRBV7-9	TRBJ2-1	ASSPPSYNEQF